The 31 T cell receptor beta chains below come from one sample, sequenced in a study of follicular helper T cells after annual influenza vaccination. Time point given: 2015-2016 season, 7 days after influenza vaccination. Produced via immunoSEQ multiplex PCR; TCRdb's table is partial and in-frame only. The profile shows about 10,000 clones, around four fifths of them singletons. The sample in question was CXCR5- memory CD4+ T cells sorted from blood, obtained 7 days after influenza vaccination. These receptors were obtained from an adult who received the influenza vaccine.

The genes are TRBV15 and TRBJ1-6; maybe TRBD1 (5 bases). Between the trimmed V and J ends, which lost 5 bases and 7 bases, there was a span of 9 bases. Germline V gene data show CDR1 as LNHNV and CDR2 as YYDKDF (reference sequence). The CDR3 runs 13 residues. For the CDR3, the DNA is TGTGCCACCAGCCTCGACAGAAATTCACCCCTCCACTTT. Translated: CATSLDRNSPLHF.

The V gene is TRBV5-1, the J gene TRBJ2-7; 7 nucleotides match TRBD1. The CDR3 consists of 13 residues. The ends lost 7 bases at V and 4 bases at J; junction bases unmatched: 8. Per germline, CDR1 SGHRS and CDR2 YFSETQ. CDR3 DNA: TGCGCCAGCGGTCGACAGGGTGGGTACGAGCAGTACTTC. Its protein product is CASGRQGGYEQYF.

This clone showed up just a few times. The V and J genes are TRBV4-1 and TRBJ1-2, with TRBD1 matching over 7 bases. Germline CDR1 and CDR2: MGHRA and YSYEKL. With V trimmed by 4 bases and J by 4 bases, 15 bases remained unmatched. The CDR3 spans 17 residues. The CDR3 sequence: CASSRDPHRQGPYGYTF. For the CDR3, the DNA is TGCGCCAGCAGCCGAGACCCCCACCGACAGGGACCCTATGGCTACACCTTC.

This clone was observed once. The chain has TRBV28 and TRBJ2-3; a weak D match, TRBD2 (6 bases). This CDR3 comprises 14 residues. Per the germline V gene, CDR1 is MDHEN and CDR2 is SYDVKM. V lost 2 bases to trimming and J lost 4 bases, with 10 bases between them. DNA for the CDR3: TGTGCCAGCAGTTTAGTAGGGAGGCCAGATACGCAGTATTTT. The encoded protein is CASSLVGRPDTQYF.

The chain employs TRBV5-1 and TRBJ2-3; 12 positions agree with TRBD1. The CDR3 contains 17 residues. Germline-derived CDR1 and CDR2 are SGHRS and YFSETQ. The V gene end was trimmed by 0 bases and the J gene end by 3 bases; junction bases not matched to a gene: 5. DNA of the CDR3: TGCGCCAGCAGCTTGGTGGGACAGGGGGCGGGGACAGATACGCAGTATTTT. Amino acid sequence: CASSLVGQGAGTDTQYF.

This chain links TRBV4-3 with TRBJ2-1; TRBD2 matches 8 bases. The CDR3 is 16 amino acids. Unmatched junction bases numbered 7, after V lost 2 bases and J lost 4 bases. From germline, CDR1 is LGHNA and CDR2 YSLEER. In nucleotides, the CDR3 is TGCGCCAGCAGCCAACACGGGGGGGTCAAATACAATGAGCAGTTCTTC. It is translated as CASSQHGGVKYNEQFF.

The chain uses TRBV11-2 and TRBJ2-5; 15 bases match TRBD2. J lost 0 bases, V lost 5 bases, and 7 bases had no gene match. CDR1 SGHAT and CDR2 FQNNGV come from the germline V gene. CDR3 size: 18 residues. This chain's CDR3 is CASSPPGLAGGNQETQYF. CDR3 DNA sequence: TGTGCCAGCAGCCCTCCGGGACTAGCGGGAGGAAACCAAGAGACCCAGTACTTC.

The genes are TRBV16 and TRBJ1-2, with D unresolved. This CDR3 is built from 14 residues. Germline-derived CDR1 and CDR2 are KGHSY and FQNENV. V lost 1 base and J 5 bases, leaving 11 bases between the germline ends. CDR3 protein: CASSQFGSAYGYTF. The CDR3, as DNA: TGTGCCAGCAGCCAATTCGGGTCCGCTTATGGCTACACCTTC.

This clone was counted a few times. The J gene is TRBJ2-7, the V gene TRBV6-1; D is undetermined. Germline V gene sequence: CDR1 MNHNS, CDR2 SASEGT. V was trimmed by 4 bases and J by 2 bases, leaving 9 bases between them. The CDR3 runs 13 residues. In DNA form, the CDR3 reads TGTGCCAGCAGTGCAGCCAGCCCCTACGAGCAGTACTTC. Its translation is CASSAASPYEQYF.

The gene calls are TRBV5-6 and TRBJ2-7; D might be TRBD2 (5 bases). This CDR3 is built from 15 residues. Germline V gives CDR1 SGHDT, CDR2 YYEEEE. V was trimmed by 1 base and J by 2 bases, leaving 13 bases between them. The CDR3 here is CASSLYVGSPYEQYF. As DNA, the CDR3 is TGTGCCAGCAGCTTGTATGTGGGGAGCCCCTACGAGCAGTACTTC.

This chain's CDR3 is CSVQIHRGEKLFF. The CDR3 DNA follows: TGCAGCGTTCAGATTCACCGGGGTGAAAAACTGTTTTTT. The chain joins TRBV29-1 to TRBJ1-4; D is uncertain. Germline V CDR1 and CDR2: SQVTM, ANQGSEA. This CDR3 contains 13 residues. Trimming removed 5 bases at V and 7 bases at J, with 14 bases between.

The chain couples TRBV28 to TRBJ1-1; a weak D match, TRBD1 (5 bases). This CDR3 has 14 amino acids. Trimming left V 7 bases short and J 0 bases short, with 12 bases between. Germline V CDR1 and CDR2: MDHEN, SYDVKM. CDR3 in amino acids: CASNLSGLNTEAFF. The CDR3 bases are TGTGCCAGCAATTTGTCAGGGTTGAACACTGAAGCTTTCTTT.

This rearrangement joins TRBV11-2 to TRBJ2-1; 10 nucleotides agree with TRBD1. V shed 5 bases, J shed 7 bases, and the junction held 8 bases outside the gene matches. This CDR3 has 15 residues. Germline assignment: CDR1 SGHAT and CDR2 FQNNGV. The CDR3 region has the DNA TGTGCCAGCAGCAAAACGACAGGGGGCAGGAATGAGCAGTTCTTC. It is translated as CASSKTTGGRNEQFF. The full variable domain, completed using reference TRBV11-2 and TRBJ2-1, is EAGVAQSPRYKIIEKRQSVAFWCNPISGHATLYWYQQILGQGPKLLIQFQNNGVVDDSQLPKDRFSAERLKGVDSTLKIQPAKLEDSAVYLCASSKTTGGRNEQFFGPGTRLTVL.

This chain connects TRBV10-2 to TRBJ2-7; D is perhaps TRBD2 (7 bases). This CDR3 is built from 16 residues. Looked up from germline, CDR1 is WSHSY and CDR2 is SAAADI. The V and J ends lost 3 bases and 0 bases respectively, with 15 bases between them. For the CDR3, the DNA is TGCGCCAGCAGTGAAACCGGCGGGGGCAGCTCCTACGAGCAGTACTTC. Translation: CASSETGGGSSYEQYF.

The CDR3 region has the DNA TGCGCCAGCAGCTCCACACAGGGGGCCTATGGCTACACCTTC. Encoded protein: CASSSTQGAYGYTF. This rearrangement joins TRBV5-1 to TRBJ1-2; 9 bases align to TRBD1. J was trimmed by 4 bases and V by 3 bases; bases with no gene match: 4. Germline V CDR1 and CDR2: SGHRS, YFSETQ. The CDR3 runs to 14 residues.

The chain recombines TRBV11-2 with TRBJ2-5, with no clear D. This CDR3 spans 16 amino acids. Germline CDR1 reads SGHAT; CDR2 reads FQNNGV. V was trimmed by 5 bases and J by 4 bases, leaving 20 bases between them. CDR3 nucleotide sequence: TGTGCCAGCAGCCCAGTTGGGGTATTGGGCGGAGAGACCCAGTACTTC. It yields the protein CASSPVGVLGGETQYF.

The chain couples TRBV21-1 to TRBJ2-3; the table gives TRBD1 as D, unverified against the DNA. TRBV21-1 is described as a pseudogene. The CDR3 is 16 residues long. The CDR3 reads CASSRDSGQGADTQYF. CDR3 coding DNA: TGTGCCAGCAGCAGAGACTCGGGACAGGGGGCAGATACGCAGTATTTT.

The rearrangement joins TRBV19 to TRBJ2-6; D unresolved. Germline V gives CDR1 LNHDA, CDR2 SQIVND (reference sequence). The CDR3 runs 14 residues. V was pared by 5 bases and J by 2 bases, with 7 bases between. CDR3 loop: CASSSRAGANVLTF. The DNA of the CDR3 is TGTGCCAGTAGTTCAAGGGCTGGGGCCAACGTCCTGACTTTC.

In DNA form, the CDR3 reads TGTGCCAGCAGGTCGCAGGGGGCGATCACTGAAGCTTTCTTT. Its protein product is CASRSQGAITEAFF. V gene TRBV6-5 combines with J gene TRBJ1-1, with 8 bases fitting TRBD1. This CDR3 has 14 residues. Germline CDR1 and CDR2: MNHEY and SVGAGI. V lost 6 bases, J lost 4 bases, and 7 bases stayed unmatched.

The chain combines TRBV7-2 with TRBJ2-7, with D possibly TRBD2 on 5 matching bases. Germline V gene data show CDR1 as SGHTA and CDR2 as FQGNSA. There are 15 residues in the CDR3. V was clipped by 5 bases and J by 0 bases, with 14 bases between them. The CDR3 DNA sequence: TGTGCCAGCAGCCGGTTCGACACTAGCTCCTACGAGCAGTACTTC. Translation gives CASSRFDTSSYEQYF.

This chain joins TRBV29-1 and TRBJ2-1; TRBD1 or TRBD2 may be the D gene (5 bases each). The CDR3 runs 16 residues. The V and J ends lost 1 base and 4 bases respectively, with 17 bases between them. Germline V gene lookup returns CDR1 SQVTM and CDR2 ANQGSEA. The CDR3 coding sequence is TGCAGCGTTGAAGGTTTAGGGACCGAACCTTACAATGAGCAGTTCTTC. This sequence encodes CSVEGLGTEPYNEQFF.

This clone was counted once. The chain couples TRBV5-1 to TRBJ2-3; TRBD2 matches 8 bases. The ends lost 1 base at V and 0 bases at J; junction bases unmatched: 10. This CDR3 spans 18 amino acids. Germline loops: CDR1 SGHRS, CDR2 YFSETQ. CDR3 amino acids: CASSLLGRGETSTDTQYF. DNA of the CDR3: TGCGCCAGCAGCTTGTTAGGGCGGGGGGAAACTAGCACAGATACGCAGTATTTT.

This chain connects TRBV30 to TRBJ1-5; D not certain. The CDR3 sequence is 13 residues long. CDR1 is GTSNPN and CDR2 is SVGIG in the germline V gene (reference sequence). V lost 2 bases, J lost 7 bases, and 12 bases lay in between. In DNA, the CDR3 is TGTGCCTGGAGTAACGATGGTGGCCAGCCCCAGCATTTT. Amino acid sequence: CAWSNDGGQPQHF.

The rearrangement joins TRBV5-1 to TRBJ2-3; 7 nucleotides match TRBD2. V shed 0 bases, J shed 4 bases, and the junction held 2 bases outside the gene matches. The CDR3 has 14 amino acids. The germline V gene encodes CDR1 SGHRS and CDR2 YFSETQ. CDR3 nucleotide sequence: TGCGCCAGCAGCTTGGAGCGGGGCCCAGATACGCAGTATTTT. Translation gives CASSLERGPDTQYF.

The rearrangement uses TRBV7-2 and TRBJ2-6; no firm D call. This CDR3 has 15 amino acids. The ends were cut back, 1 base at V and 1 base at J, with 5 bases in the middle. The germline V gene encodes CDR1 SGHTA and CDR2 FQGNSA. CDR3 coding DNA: TGTGCCAGCAGCTTAGGAGATTCTGGGGCCAACGTCCTGACTTTC. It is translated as CASSLGDSGANVLTF.

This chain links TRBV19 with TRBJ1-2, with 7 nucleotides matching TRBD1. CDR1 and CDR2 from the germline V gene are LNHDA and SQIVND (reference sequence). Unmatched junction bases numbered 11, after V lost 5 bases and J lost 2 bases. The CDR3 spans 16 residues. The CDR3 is CASSPGTERINYGYTF. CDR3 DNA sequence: TGTGCCAGTAGTCCCGGGACAGAAAGGATCAACTATGGCTACACCTTC.

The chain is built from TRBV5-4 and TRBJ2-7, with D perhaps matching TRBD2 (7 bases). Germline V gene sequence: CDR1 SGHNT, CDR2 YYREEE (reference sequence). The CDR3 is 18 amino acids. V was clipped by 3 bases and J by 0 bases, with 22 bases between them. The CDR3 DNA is TGTGCCAGCAGCTCCCGGATTGGCGGGGGCTCCAGCTCCTACGAGCAGTACTTC. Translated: CASSSRIGGGSSSYEQYF.

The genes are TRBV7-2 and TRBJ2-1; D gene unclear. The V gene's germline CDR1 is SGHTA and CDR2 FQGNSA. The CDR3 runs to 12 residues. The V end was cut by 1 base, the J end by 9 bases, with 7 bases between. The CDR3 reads CASSLGPGEQFF. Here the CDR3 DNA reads TGTGCCAGCAGCTTAGGACCGGGTGAGCAGTTCTTC.

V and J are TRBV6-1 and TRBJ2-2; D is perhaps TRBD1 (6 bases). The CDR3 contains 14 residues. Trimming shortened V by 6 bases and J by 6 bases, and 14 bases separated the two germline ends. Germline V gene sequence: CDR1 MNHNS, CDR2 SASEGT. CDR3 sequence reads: CASSPWGRAGELFF. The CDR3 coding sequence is TGTGCCAGCAGCCCGTGGGGGCGCGCCGGGGAGCTGTTTTTT.

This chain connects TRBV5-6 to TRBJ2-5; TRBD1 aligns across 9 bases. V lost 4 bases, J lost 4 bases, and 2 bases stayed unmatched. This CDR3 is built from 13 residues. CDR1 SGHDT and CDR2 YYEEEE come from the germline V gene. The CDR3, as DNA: TGTGCCAGCAGCAGGACAGGGGTAGAGACCCAGTACTTC. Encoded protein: CASSRTGVETQYF.

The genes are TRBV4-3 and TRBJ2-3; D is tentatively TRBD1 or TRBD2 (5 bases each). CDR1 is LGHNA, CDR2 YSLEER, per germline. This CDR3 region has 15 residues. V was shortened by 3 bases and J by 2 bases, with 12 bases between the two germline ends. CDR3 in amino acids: CASSHRDPTTDTQYF. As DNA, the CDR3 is TGCGCCAGCAGCCACCGGGACCCGACCACAGATACGCAGTATTTT.